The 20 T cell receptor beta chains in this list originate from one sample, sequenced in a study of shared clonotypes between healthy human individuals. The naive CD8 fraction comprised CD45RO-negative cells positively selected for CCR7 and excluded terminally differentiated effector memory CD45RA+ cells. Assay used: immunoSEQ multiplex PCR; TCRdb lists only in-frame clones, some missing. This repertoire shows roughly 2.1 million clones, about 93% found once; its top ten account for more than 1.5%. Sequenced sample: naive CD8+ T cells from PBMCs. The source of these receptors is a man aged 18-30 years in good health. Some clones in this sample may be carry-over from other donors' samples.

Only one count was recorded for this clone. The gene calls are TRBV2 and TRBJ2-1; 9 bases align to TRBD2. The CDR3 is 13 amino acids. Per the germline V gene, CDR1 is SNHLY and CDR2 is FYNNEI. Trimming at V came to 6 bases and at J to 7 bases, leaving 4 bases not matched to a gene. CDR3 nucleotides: TGTGCCAGCAGCCCTAGCGGGGTAAATGAGCAGTTCTTC. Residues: CASSPSGVNEQFF.

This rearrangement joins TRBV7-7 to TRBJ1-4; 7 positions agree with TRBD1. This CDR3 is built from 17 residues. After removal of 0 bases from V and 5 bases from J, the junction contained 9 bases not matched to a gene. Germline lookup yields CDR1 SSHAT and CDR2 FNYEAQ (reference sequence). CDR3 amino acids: CASSLANRGCWNEKLFF. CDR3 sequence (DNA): TGTGCCAGCAGCTTAGCGAACAGGGGTTGCTGGAATGAAAAACTGTTTTTT.

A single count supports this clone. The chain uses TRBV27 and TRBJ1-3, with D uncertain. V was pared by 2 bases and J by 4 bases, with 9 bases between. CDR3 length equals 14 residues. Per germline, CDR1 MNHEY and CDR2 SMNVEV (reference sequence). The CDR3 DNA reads TGTGCCAGCAGTTTAACCCCAGACGGAAACACCATATATTTT. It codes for CASSLTPDGNTIYF.

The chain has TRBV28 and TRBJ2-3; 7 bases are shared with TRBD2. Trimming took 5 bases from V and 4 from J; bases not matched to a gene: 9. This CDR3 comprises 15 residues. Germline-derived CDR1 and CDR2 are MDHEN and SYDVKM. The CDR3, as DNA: TGTGCCAGCAGTATAGAAGCGGGAATCGCAGATACGCAGTATTTT. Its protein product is CASSIEAGIADTQYF.

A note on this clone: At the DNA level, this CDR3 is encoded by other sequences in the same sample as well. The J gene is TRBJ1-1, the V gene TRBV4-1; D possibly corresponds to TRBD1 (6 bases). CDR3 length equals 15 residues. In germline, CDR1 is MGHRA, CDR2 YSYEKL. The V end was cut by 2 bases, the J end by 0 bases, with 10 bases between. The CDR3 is CASSQRDTLNTEAFF. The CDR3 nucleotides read TGCGCCAGCAGCCAACGGGACACCTTGAACACTGAAGCTTTCTTT.

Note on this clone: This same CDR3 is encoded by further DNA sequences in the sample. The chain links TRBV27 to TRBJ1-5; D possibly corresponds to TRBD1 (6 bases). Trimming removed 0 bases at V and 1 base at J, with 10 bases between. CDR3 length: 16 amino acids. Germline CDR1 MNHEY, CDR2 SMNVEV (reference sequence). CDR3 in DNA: TGTGCCAGCAGTTTATCAAAGGGGGACAGCAATCAGCCCCAGCATTTT. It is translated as CASSLSKGDSNQPQHF.

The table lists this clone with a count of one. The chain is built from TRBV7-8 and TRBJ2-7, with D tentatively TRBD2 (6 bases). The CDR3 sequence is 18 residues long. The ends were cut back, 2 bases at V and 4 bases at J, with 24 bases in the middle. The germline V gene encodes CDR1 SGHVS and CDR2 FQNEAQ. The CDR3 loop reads CASSLSTEDSSANYEQYF. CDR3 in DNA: TGTGCCAGCAGCTTAAGCACGGAAGATTCTAGCGCGAATTACGAGCAGTACTTC.

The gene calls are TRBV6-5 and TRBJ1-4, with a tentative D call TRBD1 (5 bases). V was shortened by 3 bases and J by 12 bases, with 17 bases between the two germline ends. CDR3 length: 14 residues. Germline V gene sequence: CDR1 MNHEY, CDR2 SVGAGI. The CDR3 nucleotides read TGTGCCAGCAGTTATGAAAGTGGGGGGGGTCAACTGTTTTTT. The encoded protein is CASSYESGGGQLFF.

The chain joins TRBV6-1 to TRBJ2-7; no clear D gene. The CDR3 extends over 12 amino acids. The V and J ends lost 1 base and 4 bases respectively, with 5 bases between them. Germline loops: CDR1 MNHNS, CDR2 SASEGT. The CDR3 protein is CASSEGFYEQYF. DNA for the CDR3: TGTGCCAGCAGTGAAGGGTTTTACGAGCAGTACTTC.

The CDR3 here is CASSIWVHETQYF. CDR3 coding DNA: TGTGCCAGTAGTATCTGGGTTCATGAGACCCAGTACTTC. The chain carries TRBV19 and TRBJ2-5; D not resolved. This CDR3 is built from 13 residues. Germline lookup yields CDR1 LNHDA and CDR2 SQIVND (reference sequence). Trimming cost V 3 bases and J 5 bases, with 10 bases left between them.

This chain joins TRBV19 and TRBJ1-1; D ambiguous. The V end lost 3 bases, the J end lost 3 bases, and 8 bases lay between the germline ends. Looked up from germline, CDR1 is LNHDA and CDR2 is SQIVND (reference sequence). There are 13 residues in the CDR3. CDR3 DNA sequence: TGTGCCAGTAGTATTGTTCTTGACACTGAAGCTTTCTTT. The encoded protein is CASSIVLDTEAFF.

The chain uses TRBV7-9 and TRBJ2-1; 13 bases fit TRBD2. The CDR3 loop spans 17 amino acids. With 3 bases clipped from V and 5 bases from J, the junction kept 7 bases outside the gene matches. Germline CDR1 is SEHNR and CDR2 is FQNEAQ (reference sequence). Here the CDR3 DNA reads TGTGCCAGCAGCTTTAGGGGACTAGCGGGAAGGGACAATGAGCAGTTCTTC. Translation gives CASSFRGLAGRDNEQFF.

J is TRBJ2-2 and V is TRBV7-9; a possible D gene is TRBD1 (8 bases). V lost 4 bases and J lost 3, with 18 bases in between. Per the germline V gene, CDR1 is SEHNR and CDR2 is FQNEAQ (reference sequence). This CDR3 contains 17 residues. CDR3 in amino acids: CASSSMTGEGDTGELFF. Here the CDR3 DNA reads TGTGCCAGCAGCTCGATGACAGGGGAGGGGGACACCGGGGAGCTGTTTTTT.

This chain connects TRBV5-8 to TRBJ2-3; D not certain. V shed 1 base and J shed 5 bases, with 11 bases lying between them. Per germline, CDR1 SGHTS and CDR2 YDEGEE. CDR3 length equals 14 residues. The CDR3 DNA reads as TGTGCCAGCAGCTTGACTCCCCGGGTAGATACGCAGTATTTT. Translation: CASSLTPRVDTQYF.

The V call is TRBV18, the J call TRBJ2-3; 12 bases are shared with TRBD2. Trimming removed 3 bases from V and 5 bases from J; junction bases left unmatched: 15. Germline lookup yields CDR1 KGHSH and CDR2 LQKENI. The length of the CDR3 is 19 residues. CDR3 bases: TGTGCCAGCTCACCCCTGCGAGCCACTAGCGGGAGGTTGGGAGATACGCAGTATTTT. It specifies CASSPLRATSGRLGDTQYF.

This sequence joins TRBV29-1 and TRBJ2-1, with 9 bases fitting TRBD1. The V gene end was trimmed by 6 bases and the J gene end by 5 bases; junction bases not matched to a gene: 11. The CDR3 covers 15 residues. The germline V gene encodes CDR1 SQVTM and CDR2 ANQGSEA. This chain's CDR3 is CSVALAGTGNNEQFF. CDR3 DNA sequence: TGCAGCGTCGCCCTAGCCGGGACAGGGAACAATGAGCAGTTCTTC.

The CDR3 sequence: CASSLMNTGELFF. CDR3 sequence (DNA): TGTGCCAGCAGTTTGATGAACACCGGGGAGCTGTTTTTT. The rearrangement uses TRBV28 and TRBJ2-2, with no clear D. V shed 3 bases and J shed 1 base, with 3 bases lying between them. From germline, CDR1 is MDHEN and CDR2 SYDVKM. This CDR3 comprises 13 residues.

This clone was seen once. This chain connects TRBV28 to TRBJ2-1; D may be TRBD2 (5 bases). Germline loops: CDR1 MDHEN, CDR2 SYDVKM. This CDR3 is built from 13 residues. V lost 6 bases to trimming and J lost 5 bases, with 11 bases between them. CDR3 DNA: TGTGCCAGCAGCATGACTACTAACAATGAGCAGTTCTTC. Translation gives CASSMTTNNEQFF.

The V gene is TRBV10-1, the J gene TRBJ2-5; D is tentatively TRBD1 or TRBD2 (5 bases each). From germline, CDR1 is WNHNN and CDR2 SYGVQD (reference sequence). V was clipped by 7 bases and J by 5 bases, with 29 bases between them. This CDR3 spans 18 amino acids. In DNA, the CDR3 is TGCGCCAGCAACCTCAGCAAACATCCCGTGGGGGTAGACGAGACCCAGTACTTC. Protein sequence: CASNLSKHPVGVDETQYF.

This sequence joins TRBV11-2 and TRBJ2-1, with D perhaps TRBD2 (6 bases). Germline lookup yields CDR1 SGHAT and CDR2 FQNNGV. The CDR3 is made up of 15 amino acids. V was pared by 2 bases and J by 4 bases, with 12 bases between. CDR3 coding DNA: TGTGCCAGCAGCTTACTGGCGGGAAATTACAATGAGCAGTTCTTC. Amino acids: CASSLLAGNYNEQFF.